This T cell receptor (beta chain) appears in the sequencing data of a study of T cell changes during pregnancy in multiple sclerosis. Deletions cut 0 bases from V and 4 bases from J, with 8 bases between. The CDR3 loop spans 14 amino acids. Germline lookup yields CDR1 SGHRS and CDR2 YFSETQ. Profiling relied on immunoSEQ multiplex PCR, and the TCRdb table lists in-frame clones only, not all of them. The sample carries about 100,000 clones, roughly 92% recorded once. This clonotype originated in a female donor with multiple sclerosis, enrolled in a pregnancy study. The chain links TRBV5-1 to TRBJ2-1; D remains unclear. The sample was peripheral blood, taken in the second trimester of pregnancy. The CDR3 coding sequence is TGCGCCAGCAGCTTGGCCTTAGCATACAATGAGCAGTTCTTC. It is translated as CASSLALAYNEQFF.